This T cell receptor beta chain stems from a study of identical twins. Study-wide results and limits: Out-of-frame alpha sequences that twins shared showed excess low generation probability.

V was clipped by 1 base and J by 8 bases, with 13 bases between them. Germline CDR1 is SGHRS and CDR2 is YFSETQ. This CDR3 has 15 amino acids. TCRdb itself ran the 5' RACE reads through MiXCR, one entry per CDR3 protein. Here the sample spans some 500,000 distinct CDR3 sequences, less than 25% being singletons. This clonotype was found many times. Antigen specificity is unknown. These records were also assigned to another study, of T cells expressing NK-cell markers.

The chain has TRBV5-1 and TRBJ1-6; maybe TRBD1 (5 bases). Specimen: CD4+ T cells sorted from blood. The source is a woman between 18 and 29 years old in good health. CDR3 amino acids: CASSLRGGEDSPLHF. CDR3 nucleotides: TGCGCCAGCAGCTTGAGGGGAGGAGAAGATTCACCCCTCCACTTT.